These 3 T cell receptor beta chains were all obtained from the same sample, sequenced in a study of T cells in localized non-small cell lung cancer. Only in-frame clones appear in the TCRdb table, and some are missing; sequencing was by immunoSEQ multiplex PCR. The sample records roughly 27,000 clones, 91% being singletons. The material sequenced was peripheral blood, taken before any cancer treatment. All receptors derive from a female donor over 55 with stage I lung adenocarcinoma.

The chain employs TRBV7-6 and TRBJ2-5; D perhaps matches TRBD2 (5 bases). CDR1 SGHVS and CDR2 FNYEAQ come from the germline V gene. The CDR3 runs to 16 residues. V was pared by 0 bases and J by 4 bases, with 15 bases between. CDR3 loop: CASSLAPPSNPETQYF. CDR3 in DNA: TGTGCCAGCAGCTTAGCCCCCCCTAGCAACCCAGAGACCCAGTACTTC.

Only one count was recorded for this clone. This rearrangement joins TRBV5-4 to TRBJ2-3; TRBD1 matches 7 bases. Per the germline V gene, CDR1 is SGHNT and CDR2 is YYREEE (reference sequence). The CDR3 length is 16 residues. Trimming at V came to 2 bases and at J to 3 bases, leaving 9 bases not matched to a gene. The CDR3 nucleotides are TGTGCCAGCAGCTTAGGGGGACAGATAACGACAGATACGCAGTATTTT. As protein: CASSLGGQITTDTQYF.

This clone was recorded only once. This rearrangement joins TRBV6-5 to TRBJ1-1; TRBD1 matches 8 bases. This CDR3 has 15 residues. J gave up 1 base and V 2 bases, and 3 bases lay outside the gene matches. CDR1 and CDR2 (germline): MNHEY, SVGAGI. This CDR3 reads CASSYGGTGNTEAFF. The CDR3, as DNA: TGTGCCAGCAGTTACGGAGGGACAGGGAACACTGAAGCTTTCTTT.